This TCR beta chain was recovered during a study of T cell repertoires in cytomegalovirus infection. On the study more broadly: Recently identified HLA-C-restricted CMV epitopes were among the peptides used. Public TCR beta signatures marked donors with CMV infection and the matching HLA. Study-level findings and limits: Cumulative frequency of public TCR beta families picked out carriers of CMV plus the relevant HLA. CMV-specific TCR beta clonotypes restricted by HLA-C were the ones dominating the ex vivo response.

About this clonotype itself: What it recognizes is unknown.

TCRdb re-analysed the reads in MiXCR, keeping a single row per CDR3 protein. The sample shows hundreds of thousands of distinct CDR3 sequences, around 30% of them seen only once. The CDR3 loop spans 13 amino acids. Germline V gene data show CDR1 as SNHLY and CDR2 as FYNNEI. The germline V and J ends were trimmed by 7 bases and 5 bases, with 14 bases remaining between them. Source: cultured PBMCs, taken from culture after CMV antigen stimulation. The TCR was taken from a human donor in good health (CMV status not recorded). Some clones in this sample may be carry-over from other donors' samples. J is TRBJ1-1 and V is TRBV2; D is uncertain. The CDR3 reads CASTPTVWTEAFF. The CDR3 nucleotides are TGTGCCAGCACCCCAACCGTTTGGACTGAAGCTTTCTTT.